This record concerns one T cell receptor beta chain sequence. This specimen belongs to a study of blood T cell repertoires in COVID-19. Study information: The United States, Italy and Spain supplied acute and convalescent COVID-19 samples. T cells, B-cell-depleted T cells, or PBMCs provided the cDNA or gDNA that served as material.

Original processing notes: Estimated nucleated cell counts came from reference gene primer amplification. Sequencing used immunoSEQ multiplex PCR; TCRdb keeps in-frame clones, though not all of them. V and J calls and clone size follow that table, whereas D and trimming were derived from the DNA. The table lists approximately 110,000 clones, 75% to 90% of them singletons. The CDR3 runs to 15 residues. V lost 0 bases and J lost 1, with 13 bases in between. Germline loops: CDR1 GTSNPN, CDR2 SVGIG (reference sequence). The receptor comes from a woman aged 45-60 years with acute or convalescent COVID-19. The chain couples TRBV30 to TRBJ2-7; D gene unclear. Material: peripheral blood. Here the CDR3 reads CAWSVPGFPSYEQYF. The CDR3 DNA is TGTGCCTGGAGTGTGCCCGGGTTTCCGTCCTACGAGCAGTACTTC.